These T cell receptor beta chains were read from a single sample in a study of blood T cell repertoires in COVID-19. Clones were read by immunoSEQ multiplex PCR, and TCRdb kept only the in-frame ones, dropping some. The profile shows some 510,000 clones, roughly 88% of them singletons. Sequencing was performed on PBMCs or T cells enriched from blood (not recorded which). Every receptor here comes from a woman aged 40 to 50 who had recovered from COVID-19. Both conserved end residues are part of each CDR3. The D gene is left open where the match is weak. Clone size is stated in some rows and not others, as once, few, many or a class when expanded.

>TRBV27|TRBJ1-5|TRBD1|NA
TGTGCCAGCAGTCTACAGGGGAGCAATCAGCCCCAGCATTTT
CASSLQGSNQPQHF
>TRBV14|TRBJ1-2|NA|NA
TGTGCCAGCAGTAGAACTAACTATGGCTACACCTTC
CASSRTNYGYTF
>TRBV7-8|TRBJ2-7|NA|NA
TGTGCCAGCAGCTCCAGACAGTCCTACGAGCAGTACTTC
CASSSRQSYEQYF
>TRBV18|TRBJ2-3|TRBD2|NA
TGTGCCAGCTCACCACCGCTCGCGGGGGTTGGAACGCAGTATTTT
CASSPPLAGVGTQYF
>TRBV3-1/TRBV3-2|TRBJ2-3|NA|NA
TGTGCCACCAGGGGGGCAGGAGATACGCAGTATTTT
CATRGAGDTQYF
>TRBV7-8|TRBJ2-7|NA|NA
TGTGCCAGCAGCTTAGTAGTGGTTACCTACGAGCAGTACTTC
CASSLVVVTYEQYF
>TRBV5-1|TRBJ2-5|TRBD1|NA
TGCGCCAGCAGCCCGGATGGACAGGGCGCGGAGACCCAGTACTTC
CASSPDGQGAETQYF
>TRBV7-2|TRBJ1-4|TRBD1|NA
TGTGCCAGCAGCATGGGACAGGCTCCCGGAAAACTGTTTTTT
CASSMGQAPGKLFF
>TRBV7-8|TRBJ2-5|TRBD1|NA
TGTGCCAGCAGCCGAGTCCCTACTCAGGACAGGCAAGAGACCCAGTACTTC
CASSRVPTQDRQETQYF
>TRBV9|TRBJ2-7|NA|NA
TGTGCCAGCAGCGTAATGCCTAGCTCTGTGGGTGAGCAGTACTTC
CASSVMPSSVGEQYF
>TRBV13|TRBJ1-1|TRBD1|NA
TGTGCCAGCAGCTCGACAGGGATTAACACTGAAGCTTTCTTT
CASSSTGINTEAFF
>TRBV5-1|TRBJ1-1|TRBD1|NA
TGCGCCAGCAGCGCCAAACAGGGGGGAAGCACTGAAGCTTTCTTT
CASSAKQGGSTEAFF
>TRBV6-1|TRBJ1-5|TRBD1|NA
TGTGCCAGCAGTGAAAGTGGGACAGCTAGCAATCAGCCCCAGCATTTT
CASSESGTASNQPQHF
>TRBV21-1|TRBJ2-3|NA|NA
TGTGCCAGCAGCAAAGTAAGGGCCCGCAGGGGAGTTGATACGCAGTATTTT
CASSKVRARRGVDTQYF
>TRBV30|TRBJ1-2|TRBD1|NA
TGTGCCTGGAGTATACCGGGACAGGGAGTGGCGAGTGGCTACACCTTC
CAWSIPGQGVASGYTF
>TRBV6-5|TRBJ1-1|NA|NA
TGTGCCAGCCGAACAGTGAACACTGAAGCTTTCTTT
CASRTVNTEAFF
>TRBV29-1|TRBJ1-3|TRBD1|NA
TGCAGCGTCGGGACAGGAACAAGCTCTGGAAACACCATATATTTT
CSVGTGTSSGNTIYF
>TRBV27|TRBJ2-7|TRBD1|NA
TGTGCCAGCCCGCCTGGCCGGGACAGGGGTTTTAGCCAGTACTTC
CASPPGRDRGFSQYF
>TRBV29-1|TRBJ1-1|TRBD1|NA
TGCAGCGCTAAGGGACAGGGGAGGACTGAAGCTTTCTTT
CSAKGQGRTEAFF
>TRBV4-3|TRBJ2-1|TRBD1|NA
TGCGCCAGCAGCCAAAGTTGGGACAGGGCCCCTTGGAATGAGCAGTTCTTC
CASSQSWDRAPWNEQFF
>TRBV2|TRBJ2-5|TRBD1|NA
TGTGCCAGCAATATAAACAGGGGGGAAGAGACCCAGTACTTC
CASNINRGEETQYF
>TRBV10-3|TRBJ2-2|NA|NA
TGTGCCATATCGCGCACCGGGGAGCTGTTTTTT
CAISRTGELFF
>TRBV19|TRBJ1-2|NA|NA
TGTGCCAGTAGCATTGCCACAGGCCTAGCTAACTATGGCTACACCTTC
CASSIATGLANYGYTF
>TRBV5-5|TRBJ1-5|NA|NA
TGTGCCAGCAGCTCGATGAGCCCGGGTAATCAGCCCCAGCATTTT
CASSSMSPGNQPQHF
>TRBV19|TRBJ1-1|TRBD1|NA
TGTGCCAGTAGTATGACGGCAGGGGGTCAGTCTGAAGCTTTCTTT
CASSMTAGGQSEAFF
>TRBV7-9|TRBJ2-3|NA|NA
TGTGCCAGCAGCTTTGGGATGCGGGGATCCCCAGATACGCAGTATTTT
CASSFGMRGSPDTQYF
>TRBV7-2|TRBJ2-3|TRBD1|NA
TGTGCCAGCAGCTCCCAGGGGGTATCCTATGCAGATACGCAGTATTTT
CASSSQGVSYADTQYF
>TRBV3-1/TRBV3-2|TRBJ1-2|TRBD1|NA
TGTGCCAGCAGCGCACAGGGGGCCCTAAATGGCTACACCTTC
CASSAQGALNGYTF
>TRBV12-3/TRBV12-4|TRBJ2-7|TRBD1|NA
TGTGCCAGCAGCACGGACAGGTTCGAGCAGTACTTC
CASSTDRFEQYF
>TRBV4-3|TRBJ2-1|TRBD2|NA
TGCGCCAGCAGCCAAGTGGCTAGCGGTTACAATGAGCAGTTCTTC
CASSQVASGYNEQFF
>TRBV2|TRBJ2-7|NA|NA
TGTGCCAGCAGTCCCGCCCTGGGCCCAAGCAACGAGCAGTACTTC
CASSPALGPSNEQYF
>TRBV27|TRBJ2-1|TRBD2|NA
TGTGCCAGCAGTCCCCGAAGGAAGCGGGAGAGGAATGAGCAGTTCTTC
CASSPRRKRERNEQFF
>TRBV7-2|TRBJ2-4|TRBD1|NA
TGTGCCAGCAGCCCCCGGACAGGGCAAGTAACCAAAAACATTCAGTACTTC
CASSPRTGQVTKNIQYF
>TRBV5-1|TRBJ1-4|NA|NA
TGCGCCAGCAGCGGGGCCGGGACTAATGAAAAACTGTTTTTT
CASSGAGTNEKLFF
>TRBV6-2/TRBV6-3|TRBJ1-2|NA|NA
TGTGCCAGCAGTCCCCATGGGGGGGTCGTGGACTATGGCTACACCTTC
CASSPHGGVVDYGYTF
>TRBV15|TRBJ1-5|NA|NA
TGTGCCACCAGCAGAGAATACCCAGGGATTAATCAGCCCCAGCATTTT
CATSREYPGINQPQHF
>TRBV4-3|TRBJ1-2|NA|NA
TGCGCCAGCAGCCAAGACAGGGTTGATATGGCCTACACCTTC
CASSQDRVDMAYTF
>TRBV3-1/TRBV3-2|TRBJ1-1|TRBD1|NA
TGTGCCAGCAGCCAAGTTGGAGGACAGGGGGCTTTCTTT
CASSQVGGQGAFF
>TRBV19|TRBJ2-3|TRBD2|NA
TGTGCCAGTAGTCCCGTCTCCGGACTAGCGGGAGGCACAGATACGCAGTATTTT
CASSPVSGLAGGTDTQYF
>TRBV5-1|TRBJ1-6|NA|NA
TGCGCCAGCAGCCAGGACTCGAATTCACCCCTCCACTTT
CASSQDSNSPLHF
>TRBV19|TRBJ2-5|NA|once
TGTGCCAGTAGTATAGGGGGCTGGGAGACCCAGTACTTC
CASSIGGWETQYF
>TRBV6-5|TRBJ2-5|TRBD2|once
TGTGCCAGCAGTTACCGCACTAGCGGGGAAGAGACCCAGTACTTC
CASSYRTSGEETQYF
>TRBV20-1|TRBJ2-1|NA|few
TGCAGTGCTAGCAAATACAATGAGCAGTTCTTC
CSASKYNEQFF
>TRBV12-2|TRBJ2-1|NA|NA
TGTGCAAGTCGCTCAACACCGCCTCGGGGACTCCTCTCCTACAATGAGCAGTTCTTC
CASRSTPPRGLLSYNEQFF
>TRBV6-2/TRBV6-3|TRBJ2-7|NA|NA
TGTGCCAGCAGTTACTCTATACGCCCGTGGGGCGGATACGAGCAGTACTTC
CASSYSIRPWGGYEQYF
>TRBV19|TRBJ2-1|TRBD2|NA
TGTGCCAGTAGTACCAGACTAGCGGGAGGGCAACTTAGGAATGAGCAGTTCTTC
CASSTRLAGGQLRNEQFF
>TRBV6-4|TRBJ2-7|NA|NA
TGTGCCAGCAGTGATAGGGCAGGGGTAGGTCGGGAGCAGTACTTC
CASSDRAGVGREQYF
>TRBV15|TRBJ2-3|TRBD2|NA
TGTGCCACCAGCAGAGAAGGACTAGCGGGAAGCACAGATACGCAGTATTTT
CATSREGLAGSTDTQYF
>TRBV3-1/TRBV3-2|TRBJ1-3|NA|NA
TGTGCCAGCAGCCTCGAGGGATACTCTGGAAACACCATATATTTT
CASSLEGYSGNTIYF
>TRBV19|TRBJ1-1|NA|once
TGTGCCAGTCATATGACCGACTATTACATGAACACTGAAGCTTTCTTT
CASHMTDYYMNTEAFF
>TRBV27|TRBJ2-1|TRBD2|NA
TGTGCCAGCAGTTTAAGGGTACTAGCGGGATACAATGAGCAGTTCTTC
CASSLRVLAGYNEQFF
>TRBV10-3|TRBJ1-2|NA|NA
TGTGCCATCAATGGAGGGGAGTCCTATGGCTACACCTTC
CAINGGESYGYTF
>TRBV3-1/TRBV3-2|TRBJ2-7|NA|NA
TGTGCCAGCAGCCGGGAGATTCCTTACGAGCAGTACTTC
CASSREIPYEQYF
>TRBV2|TRBJ2-7|TRBD2|NA
TGTGCCAGCAGTGCCGGGACTAGCTCCTACGAGCAGTACTTC
CASSAGTSSYEQYF
>TRBV5-6|TRBJ2-7|TRBD1|NA
TGTGCCAGCAGCTTGGACAGGGGGCTGAACGAGCAGTACTTC
CASSLDRGLNEQYF
>TRBV6-1|TRBJ2-7|NA|NA
TGTGCCAGCAGTGAGACTATCTATCAAGAGCAGTACTTC
CASSETIYQEQYF
>TRBV18|TRBJ1-2|TRBD1|once
TGTGCCAGCTCACGGGACCCGGGACAGCCACCCTCTAACTATGGCTACACCTTC
CASSRDPGQPPSNYGYTF
>TRBV7-8|TRBJ2-7|NA|NA
TGTGCCAGCAGCTTTGGCTTTCCCGGGGGATTAGAGCAGTACTTC
CASSFGFPGGLEQYF
>TRBV11-2|TRBJ2-5|NA|NA
TGTGCCAGCAGCTCACCGGGACTGCCGCCCCAGTACTTC
CASSSPGLPPQYF